One sample yielded the 15 T cell receptor beta chains listed below, sequenced in a study of shared clonotypes between healthy human individuals. Generated by immunoSEQ multiplex PCR, the TCRdb table keeps only in-frame clones and is missing some. The sample includes about 1 million clones, under 80% of them seen just once. Specimen: memory CD4+ T cells sorted from blood. As to subset: CD45RA-negative fraction. These receptors all stem from a man aged 18 to 29 in good health.

This chain links TRBV6-6 with TRBJ1-2, with TRBD1 matching over 8 bases. The CDR3 extends over 12 amino acids. Germline V gives CDR1 MNHNY, CDR2 SVGAGI (reference sequence). Germline trimming cut 2 bases from V and 8 bases from J; bases unmatched to any gene: 1. CDR3 nucleotide sequence: TGTGCCAGCAGTTACGGACAGGGCGGCTACACCTTC. Protein: CASSYGQGGYTF.

This chain uses TRBV7-2 with TRBJ1-6, with a weak D call TRBD1 (5 bases). The CDR3 extends over 14 amino acids. V was clipped by 1 base and J by 10 bases, with 11 bases between them. Germline V gene sequence: CDR1 SGHTA, CDR2 FQGNSA. CDR3 sequence (DNA): TGTGCCAGCAGCTTAGGACAGAGCTACTCACCCCTCCACTTT. This translates into CASSLGQSYSPLHF.

This clone was picked up one time. V usage is TRBV6-1 and J usage is TRBJ1-4; 11 nucleotides agree with TRBD1. The CDR3 contains 15 residues. J lost 11 bases, V lost 1 base, and 6 bases had no gene match. CDR1 is MNHNS, CDR2 SASEGT, per germline. CDR3 in DNA: TGTGCCAGCAGTGAAGGGACAGGGGGCGCGGGGAAACTGTTTTTT. It is translated as CASSEGTGGAGKLFF.

The chain employs TRBV5-1 and TRBJ1-3, with 10 positions matching TRBD1. Germline CDR1 is SGHRS and CDR2 is YFSETQ. The J segment lost 7 bases and the V segment lost 3 bases, leaving 7 bases of the junction unmatched. The CDR3 is 15 residues long. The CDR3 spells CASSSTPGQGNTIYF. In DNA, the CDR3 is TGCGCCAGCAGCTCCACCCCGGGACAGGGGAACACCATATATTTT.

The chain has TRBV28 and TRBJ1-5; TRBD1 aligns across 7 bases. V lost 6 bases to trimming and J lost 2 bases; unmatched junction nucleotides: 7. Looked up from germline, CDR1 is MDHEN and CDR2 is SYDVKM. The CDR3 consists of 15 residues. The CDR3 DNA reads TGTGCCAGCAGCCCTACAGGGGTGCGCAATCAGCCCCAGCATTTT. Its protein is CASSPTGVRNQPQHF.

The gene calls are TRBV14 and TRBJ2-1, with D perhaps TRBD1 (5 bases). V dropped 1 base and J dropped 3 bases, with 7 bases sitting between them. Germline-derived CDR1 and CDR2 are SGHDN and FVKESK. The length of the CDR3 is 14 residues. This CDR3 is CASSQGTYYNEQFF. The CDR3, as DNA: TGTGCCAGCAGCCAAGGGACATACTACAATGAGCAGTTCTTC.

The chain couples TRBV2 to TRBJ1-5; no firm D call. Germline CDR1 reads SNHLY; CDR2 reads FYNNEI. The CDR3 covers 15 residues. Trimming cost V 6 bases and J 0 bases, with 12 bases left between them. The CDR3 coding sequence is TGTGCCAGCAGCGGGTCTACCAATAGCAATCAGCCCCAGCATTTT. It is translated as CASSGSTNSNQPQHF.

There are a few counts of this clone. The chain links TRBV14 to TRBJ2-5; no clear D. CDR1 SGHDN and CDR2 FVKESK come from the germline V gene. The germline V and J ends were trimmed by 1 base and 3 bases, with 6 bases remaining between them. The CDR3 loop spans 13 amino acids. The CDR3 DNA reads as TGTGCCAGCAGCCAAGGCCCGAAAGAGACCCAGTACTTC. This sequence encodes CASSQGPKETQYF.

This clone occurred once. Other DNA sequences in this specimen translate into the identical CDR3. The chain couples TRBV4-2 to TRBJ2-3; 14 positions agree with TRBD2. The CDR3 covers 18 residues. Per germline, CDR1 LGHNA and CDR2 YNFKEQ. The V gene end was trimmed by 1 base and the J gene end by 2 bases; junction bases not matched to a gene: 5. The CDR3 loop reads CASSQGTSGGSFTDTQYF. In DNA, the CDR3 is TGTGCCAGCAGCCAAGGGACTAGCGGGGGGTCCTTCACAGATACGCAGTATTTT.

The chain employs TRBV5-1 and TRBJ2-3, with 12 bases fitting TRBD2. V gave up 0 bases and J gave up 4 bases; unmatched junction bases: 3. CDR1 is SGHRS, CDR2 YFSETQ, per germline. The CDR3 spans 16 residues. For the CDR3, the DNA is TGCGCCAGCAGCTTGGGACTAGCGGGAGTAGCAGATACGCAGTATTTT. It translates to CASSLGLAGVADTQYF.

In DNA, the CDR3 is TGTGCCAGCAGCTCCCTGACCGGGAGTTCAGGCGAGCAGTACTTC. Protein: CASSSLTGSSGEQYF. The chain recombines TRBV9 with TRBJ2-7; TRBD2 might be the D (6 bases). The V end lost 4 bases, the J end lost 6 bases, and 20 bases lay between the germline ends. The CDR3 is 15 amino acids. Germline CDR1 is SGDLS and CDR2 is YYNGEE.

For this clone: The same CDR3 arises from other DNA sequences in this sample as well. V gene TRBV5-1 combines with J gene TRBJ2-7, with D tentatively TRBD1 (6 bases). V dropped 0 bases and J dropped 0 bases, with 10 bases sitting between them. Germline CDR1 and CDR2: SGHRS and YFSETQ. The CDR3 runs 15 residues. CDR3: CASSLAPGDSYEQYF. CDR3 sequence (DNA): TGCGCCAGCAGCTTGGCGCCAGGGGACTCCTACGAGCAGTACTTC.

The chain combines TRBV11-2 with TRBJ2-1, with unresolved D. The CDR3 has 15 residues. Between the trimmed V and J ends, which lost 5 bases and 4 bases, there was a span of 15 bases. Germline-derived CDR1 and CDR2 are SGHAT and FQNNGV. The CDR3 DNA follows: TGTGCCAGCAGCCGTGGGGTGGGCGTTTACAATGAGCAGTTCTTC. It is translated as CASSRGVGVYNEQFF.

The chain couples TRBV4-1 to TRBJ2-6; unclear D gene. The V end lost 4 bases, the J end lost 0 bases, and 7 bases lay between the germline ends. Germline V gene lookup returns CDR1 MGHRA and CDR2 YSYEKL. The CDR3 totals 15 residues. The CDR3 protein is CASSRVGSGANVLTF. The CDR3 coding sequence is TGCGCCAGCAGCCGTGTCGGCTCTGGGGCCAACGTCCTGACTTTC.

A note on this clone: A read error may account for a junction end that differs from germline. The CDR3 DNA reads TGTGCTAGCAGCTTTGGGGGGGCGGGAAGGTTGAATGAGCAGTTCTTC. Its translation: CASSFGGAGRLNEQFF. This chain joins TRBV7-7 and TRBJ2-1, with TRBD2 as a possible D gene (7 bases). CDR3 length: 16 residues. Germline assignment: CDR1 SSHAT and CDR2 FNYEAQ (reference sequence).